This T cell receptor beta chain came from a study of T cell responses to AZD1222 COVID-19 vaccine. Notes on the study in general: Baseline antibody screening turned up just a handful of seropositive AZD1222 recipients. The study reported that nearly half of spike-specific TCRs target unmutated variant regions. Vaccine-related CD4 TCRs covered spike, predominating at 160-218 and 743-854. Recipients of two AZD1222 doses showed rising Spike-specific TCR breadth and depth.

This clone is a singleton in its sample. Its antigen is not known. Libraries were prepared by immunoSEQ multiplex PCR; TCRdb keeps only in-frame clonotypes and omits some of them. The data show 150,000 or so clones, 85% to 90% seen once. Trimming left V 1 base short and J 4 bases short, with 17 bases between. CDR1 is LGHNA, CDR2 YNFKEQ, per germline. This CDR3 is built from 17 residues. Here the sequenced sample was peripheral blood, taken on day 0 of MenACWY control vaccination. The chain combines TRBV4-2 with TRBJ1-3; D unresolved. The sequence came from an adult in good health. CDR3: CASSQVRPETKGNTIYF. In nucleotides, the CDR3 is TGTGCCAGCAGCCAAGTGAGGCCGGAGACGAAGGGAAACACCATATATTTT.